This TCR beta chain was identified in a study of cytomegalovirus exposure and HLA in healthy donors. General study points: Three CMV-associated chains proved CMV antigen-specific in vitro. Association of a missense DCLRE1C variant with TCR beta V- and J-gene trimming was reported in a later analysis. 15,000 to 20,000 TCR beta sequences were associated with HLA alleles at 0.05 false discovery rate in a later analysis.

As to this clone: What it recognizes is unknown.

Germline CDR1 and CDR2: MDHEN and SYDVKM. V lost 0 bases to trimming and J lost 4 bases; unmatched junction nucleotides: 6. This CDR3 is built from 16 residues. Researchers ran the PCR with 60 Vbeta and 13 Jbeta primers. Assay: immunoSEQ multiplex PCR; the TCRdb copy retains only in-frame clones and omits some. This table holds some 99,000 clones, under 75% found once. These donors, healthy bone marrow donors, were studied. The sample comprised PBMCs. This sequence joins TRBV28 and TRBJ2-4, with 7 bases identical to TRBD2. The clonotype originates from a female donor in good health and CMV-seronegative. Here the CDR3 DNA reads TGTGCCAGCAGTTTATGGTCGGGGAGGGATAAAAACATTCAGTACTTC. Its translation is CASSLWSGRDKNIQYF.